Sequencing of this T cell receptor beta chain was carried out in a study of T cells in Graves' hyperthyroidism and ophthalmopathy. Study overall: At initial diagnosis, before any treatment had begun, peripheral blood was obtained. Study observations and caveats: Ophthalmopathy and stable hyperthyroidism were told apart by a 13 V-J model. Appearing also in blood were most of the thyroid clonotypes expanded above 0.001. Ophthalmopathy, as predicted by the model, came a median roughly 6.8 months after the prediction.

With V trimmed by 0 bases and J by 6 bases, 16 bases remained unmatched. Germline CDR1 reads MDHEN; CDR2 reads SYDVKM. The CDR3 loop spans 20 amino acids. The investigators amplified TCR beta CDR3 regions from RNA transcripts. The study used the HTBI primer set for a first-round RT-PCR of the TCR CDR3. In TCRdb, the multiplex PCR reads were re-called with MiXCR into one record per CDR3 protein. The sample holds hundreds of thousands of distinct CDR3 sequences; about 14% are singletons and the top ten take around 13%. A note on this clonotype: Its target is not known.

The receptor comes from a woman aged 45 to 65 with Graves' ophthalmopathy. The chain couples TRBV28 to TRBJ2-1; the match to TRBD2 covers 11 bases. Sequences were obtained from blood. CDR3 in amino acids: CASSLWSPGTSGTRLNEQFF. The CDR3, as DNA: TGTGCCAGCAGTTTATGGAGCCCCGGGACTAGCGGAACTAGACTCAATGAGCAGTTCTTC.